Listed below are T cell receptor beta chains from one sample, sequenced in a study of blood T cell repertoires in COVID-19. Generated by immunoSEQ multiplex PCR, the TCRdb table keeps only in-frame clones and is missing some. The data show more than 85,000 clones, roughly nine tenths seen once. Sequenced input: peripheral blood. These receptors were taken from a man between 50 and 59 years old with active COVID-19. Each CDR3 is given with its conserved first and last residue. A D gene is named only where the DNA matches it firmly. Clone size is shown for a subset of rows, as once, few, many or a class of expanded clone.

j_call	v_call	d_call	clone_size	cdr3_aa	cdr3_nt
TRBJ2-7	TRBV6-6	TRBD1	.	CASSARDRGDREQYF	TGTGCCAGCAGTGCCCGGGACAGGGGGGATCGCGAGCAGTACTTC
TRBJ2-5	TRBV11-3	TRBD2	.	CASSLWGWGTGGFEETQYF	TGTGCCAGCAGCTTATGGGGCTGGGGGACGGGGGGATTCGAAGAGACCCAGTACTTC
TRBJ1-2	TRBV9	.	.	CASEKQARGYTF	TGTGCCAGCGAAAAACAGGCGCGGGGCTACACCTTC
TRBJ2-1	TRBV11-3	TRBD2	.	CASSLTSLGSSEQFF	TGTGCCAGCAGCCTGACTAGCTTGGGTTCATCGGAGCAGTTCTTC
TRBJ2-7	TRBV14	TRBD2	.	CASSQVGSGGSQYF	TGTGCCAGCAGCCAAGTGGGTAGCGGGGGGTCACAGTACTTC
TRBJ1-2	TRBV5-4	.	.	CASSPDSNYGYTF	TGTGCCAGCAGCCCGGACAGTAACTATGGCTACACCTTC
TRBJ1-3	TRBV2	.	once	CASRGRFSGNTIYF	TGTGCCAGCAGGGGCAGATTCTCTGGAAACACCATATATTTT
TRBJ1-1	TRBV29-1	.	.	CSVEDRGRDTEAFF	TGCAGCGTTGAAGATCGGGGAAGGGACACTGAAGCTTTCTTT
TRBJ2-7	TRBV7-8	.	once	CASSLESGYEQYF	TGTGCCAGCAGCTTAGAGTCGGGTTACGAGCAGTACTTC
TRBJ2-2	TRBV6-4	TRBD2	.	CASSDEAGTGELFF	TGTGCCAGCAGTGACGAAGCGGGGACCGGGGAGCTGTTTTTT
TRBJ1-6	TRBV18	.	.	CASSPQENSPLHF	TGTGCCAGCTCACCACAGGAGAATTCACCCCTCCACTTT
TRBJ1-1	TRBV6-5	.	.	CASTPPGGANTEAFF	TGTGCCAGCACTCCTCCGGGGGGGGCGAACACTGAAGCTTTCTTT
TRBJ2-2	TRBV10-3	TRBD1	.	CAISVQGAGTGELFF	TGTGCCATCAGTGTACAGGGGGCCGGTACCGGGGAGCTGTTTTTT
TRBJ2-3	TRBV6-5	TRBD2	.	CASRPLAGGKYTQYF	TGTGCCAGCAGGCCGTTAGCGGGGGGCAAATATACGCAGTATTTT
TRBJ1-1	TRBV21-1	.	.	CASSKKGAGFGLKLEAFF	TGTGCCAGCAGCAAAAAGGGGGCGGGTTTTGGGCTTAAGCTTGAAGCTTTCTTT
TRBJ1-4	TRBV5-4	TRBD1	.	CASSKTGVGGKLFF	TGTGCCAGCAGCAAGACAGGGGTCGGGGGAAAACTGTTTTTT
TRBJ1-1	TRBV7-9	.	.	CASSLAPGRPNTEAFF	TGTGCCAGCAGCTTAGCTCCAGGGCGCCCGAACACTGAAGCTTTCTTT
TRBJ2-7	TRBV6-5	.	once	CASSSTTYEQYF	TGTGCCAGCAGTTCGACAACCTACGAGCAGTACTTC
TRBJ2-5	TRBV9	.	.	CASSVGQPGETQYF	TGTGCCAGCAGCGTAGGACAACCCGGAGAGACCCAGTACTTC
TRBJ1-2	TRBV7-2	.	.	CASSTAARAGGYTF	TGTGCCAGCAGCACCGCGGCCAGGGCGGGGGGCTACACCTTC
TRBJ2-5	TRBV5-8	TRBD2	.	CASSLSYGTSGGSETQYF	TGTGCCAGCAGCTTGTCATATGGGACTAGCGGGGGGTCGGAGACCCAGTACTTC
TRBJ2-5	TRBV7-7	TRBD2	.	CASSPLAGSLQETQYF	TGTGCCAGCAGCCCTTTAGCGGGGTCCCTCCAAGAGACCCAGTACTTC
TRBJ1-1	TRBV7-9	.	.	CASAPGGASYTEAFF	TGTGCCAGCGCACCGGGGGGCGCTTCTTACACTGAAGCTTTCTTT
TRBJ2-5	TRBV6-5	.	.	CASSPPGNQETQYF	TGTGCCAGCAGTCCGCCCGGGAACCAAGAGACCCAGTACTTC
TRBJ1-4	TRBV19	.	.	CASSGLMWPEKLFF	TGTGCCAGTAGTGGCCTCATGTGGCCCGAAAAACTGTTTTTT
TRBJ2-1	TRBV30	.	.	CASGDNEQFF	TGTGCGTCCGGAGACAATGAGCAGTTCTTC
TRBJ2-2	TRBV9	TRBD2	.	CASSVERSGVPPANTGELFF	TGTGCCAGCAGCGTAGAAAGAAGCGGGGTCCCCCCAGCTAACACCGGGGAGCTGTTTTTT
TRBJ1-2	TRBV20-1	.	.	CSASVSFGLLNYGYTF	TGCAGTGCTAGTGTATCCTTTGGGCTTCTCAACTATGGCTACACCTTC
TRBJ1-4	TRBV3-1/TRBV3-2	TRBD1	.	CASSQEHRGGEKLFF	TGTGCCAGCAGCCAAGAACACAGGGGGGGGGAAAAACTGTTTTTT
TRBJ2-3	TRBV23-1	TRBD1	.	CASTLDRAGTDTQYF	TGCGCCAGCACCCTGGACAGGGCGGGCACAGATACGCAGTATTTT
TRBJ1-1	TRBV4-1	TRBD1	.	CASSQRTHLRSQGIGVNTEAFF	TGCGCCAGCAGCCAAAGGACCCACTTAAGATCACAGGGGATTGGGGTGAACACTGAAGCTTTCTTT
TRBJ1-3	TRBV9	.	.	CASSVRSGSGNTIYF	TGTGCCAGCAGCGTAAGAAGCGGCTCTGGAAACACCATATATTTT
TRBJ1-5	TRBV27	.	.	CASIQQGLAGNQPQHF	TGTGCCAGCATCCAACAGGGACTAGCTGGCAATCAGCCCCAGCATTTT
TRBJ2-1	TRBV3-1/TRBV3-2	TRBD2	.	CASSQRSGGVYNEQFF	TGTGCCAGCAGCCAACGAAGCGGGGGGGTGTACAATGAGCAGTTCTTC
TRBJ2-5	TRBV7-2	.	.	CASSLDGLQETQYF	TGTGCCAGCAGCTTAGACGGACTCCAAGAGACCCAGTACTTC
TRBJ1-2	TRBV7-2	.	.	CASSLARGGYTF	TGTGCCAGCAGCTTAGCGCGCGGTGGCTACACCTTC
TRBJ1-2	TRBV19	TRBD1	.	CASSMFQGAPANYGYTF	TGTGCCAGTAGTATGTTCCAGGGGGCGCCGGCTAACTATGGCTACACCTTC
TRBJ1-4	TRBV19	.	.	CASMGFLGRLFF	TGTGCCAGTATGGGTTTCCTGGGGCGGCTGTTTTTT
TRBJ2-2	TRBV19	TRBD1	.	CASSFVLETGDSNTGELFF	TGTGCCAGTAGCTTCGTATTGGAGACAGGGGACTCGAACACCGGGGAGCTGTTTTTT
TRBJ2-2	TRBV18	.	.	CASSPKGVTGELFF	TGTGCCAGCTCCCCTAAGGGGGTCACCGGGGAGCTGTTTTTT
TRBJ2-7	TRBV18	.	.	CASSPLNLYEQYF	TGTGCCAGCTCACCTCTAAACCTGTACGAGCAGTACTTC
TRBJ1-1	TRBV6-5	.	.	CASSRGGGVQTEAFF	TGTGCCAGCAGCAGAGGGGGAGGGGTACAAACTGAAGCTTTCTTT
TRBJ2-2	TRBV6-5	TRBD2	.	CASHGGGTDTGELFF	TGTGCCAGCCATGGCGGGGGGACCGACACCGGGGAGCTGTTTTTT
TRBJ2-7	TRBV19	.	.	CASSAGQDNEQYF	TGTGCCAGTAGTGCCGGGCAGGACAATGAGCAGTACTTC
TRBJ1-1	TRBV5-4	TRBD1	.	CASSRTGTEAFF	TGTGCCAGCAGCCGGACAGGCACTGAAGCTTTCTTT
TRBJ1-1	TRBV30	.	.	CAWKGDTEAFF	TGTGCCTGGAAGGGGGACACTGAAGCTTTCTTT
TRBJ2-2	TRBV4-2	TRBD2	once	CASSSRLAGGPNTGELFF	TGTGCCAGCAGCTCCCGACTAGCGGGGGGACCGAACACCGGGGAGCTGTTTTTT
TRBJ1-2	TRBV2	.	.	CASSEALRGNGYTF	TGTGCCAGCAGTGAAGCGCTTCGAGGGAATGGCTACACCTTC
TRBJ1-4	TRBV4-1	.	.	CASSRGRGHEKLFF	TGCGCCAGCAGCCGGGGGAGGGGTCATGAAAAACTGTTTTTT
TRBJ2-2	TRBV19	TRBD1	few	CASSGGQGAGTGELFF	TGTGCCAGTAGCGGAGGCCAGGGGGCGGGCACCGGGGAGCTGTTTTTT
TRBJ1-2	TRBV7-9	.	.	CASSPGREWDYGYTF	TGTGCCAGCAGCCCTGGGAGGGAGTGGGACTATGGCTACACCTTC
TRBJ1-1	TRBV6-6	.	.	CASIRQTLTEAFF	TGTGCCAGCATACGACAGACCCTCACTGAAGCTTTCTTT
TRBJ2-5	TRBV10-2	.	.	CASSVTGKFGETQYF	TGCGCCAGCAGTGTTACAGGGAAATTTGGGGAGACCCAGTACTTC
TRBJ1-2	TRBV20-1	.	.	CSANRDGYTF	TGCAGTGCTAACAGGGATGGCTACACCTTC
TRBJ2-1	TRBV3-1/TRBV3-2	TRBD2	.	CASSNTGTSYSEQFF	TGTGCCAGCAGCAATACCGGGACTAGCTACAGTGAGCAGTTCTTC
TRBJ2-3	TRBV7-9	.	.	CASSRVYRTDTQYF	TGTGCCAGCAGCCGGGTTTATCGCACAGATACGCAGTATTTT
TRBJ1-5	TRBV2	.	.	CASSVPAGLEPQHF	TGTGCCAGCAGTGTTCCCGCAGGGTTGGAGCCCCAGCATTTT
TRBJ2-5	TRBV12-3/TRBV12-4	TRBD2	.	CASSPGGPETQYF	TGTGCCAGCAGTCCGGGGGGGCCGGAGACCCAGTACTTC